The clone carrying this TCR beta chain was picked up many times. As yet, its antigen is unknown. The sample belongs to a study of regulatory T cells in long-lasting Graves disease. Study results and caveats: Favored gene segments in persistent disease were TRBV28, TRBJ1-2 and TRBJ2-5.

iRepertoire HTBI primers and Arm-PCR of CDR3 regions built TCR beta libraries. In TCRdb, the multiplex PCR reads were re-called with MiXCR into one record per CDR3 protein. This table has 400,000 to 500,000 distinct CDR3 sequences, 14% to 15% appearing once. The V end was cut by 1 base, the J end by 2 bases, with 6 bases between. This CDR3 comprises 15 residues. Germline V gives CDR1 SGHTA, CDR2 FQGTGA. Time point of the sample: newly diagnosed GD, antithyroid drugs for less than 3 months. Generation of the TCR library employed RNA extracted from PBMCs. These data also featured in a second study, about T cells in Graves' hyperthyroidism and ophthalmopathy. That publication notes: Patients aged 18 to 65 with hyperthyroidism were newly diagnosed, with duration under 2 months. Researchers report that a 13 V-J model separated ophthalmopathy from stable hyperthyroidism.

The chain carries TRBV7-3 and TRBJ2-6, with D uncertain. Sequencing used peripheral blood mononuclear cells (PBMCs), obtained at new diagnosis, from a patient treated with antithyroid drugs. This receptor was obtained from a woman in her thirties or forties with Graves disease. CDR3 protein: CASSLSGTGANVLTF. For the CDR3, the DNA is TGTGCCAGCAGCTTAAGTGGTACTGGGGCCAACGTCCTGACTTTC.